The rows below give T cell receptor beta chains drawn from one sample of a study of CD8 T cells in Susac syndrome. In TCRdb, the immunoSEQ multiplex PCR reads were re-called with MiXCR into one record per CDR3 protein. The table has 95,000 to 150,000 distinct CDR3 sequences, roughly 94% seen once. Material: CD8+ T cells from PBMCs. Every receptor here comes from a human donor with Susac syndrome. The CDR3 runs from the conserved cysteine through the conserved F or W. D genes are given only for firm matches. Size is stated for part of the rows, as once, few or many counts, or as a class when the clone is expanded.

d_call,j_call,v_call,clone_size,cdr3_aa,cdr3_nt
.,TRBJ1-1,TRBV6-6,.,CASSYNEVVGTEAFF,TGTGCCAGCAGTTACAATGAGGTTGTCGGCACTGAAGCTTTCTTT
.,TRBJ1-1,TRBV29-1,.,CSVEDPGSGHEAFF,TGCAGCGTTGAAGATCCGGGGTCGGGGCATGAAGCTTTCTTT
.,TRBJ2-7,TRBV7-9,.,CASRGTDGKQYF,TGTGCCAGCAGAGGGACGGATGGTAAGCAGTACTTC
TRBD2,TRBJ2-5,TRBV3-1,.,CASSDPPYGGAPQETQYF,TGTGCCAGCAGCGACCCCCCCTACGGGGGGGCCCCCCAAGAGACCCAGTACTTC
.,TRBJ1-4,TRBV15,.,CATSPLGANPYEKLFF,TGTGCCACCAGCCCCCTAGGGGCAAACCCTTATGAAAAACTGTTTTTT
TRBD1,TRBJ2-2,TRBV12-3/TRBV12-4,once,CASSTRTGEAGELFF,TGTGCCAGCAGTACCCGGACAGGTGAAGCCGGGGAGCTGTTTTTT
TRBD1,TRBJ2-7,TRBV12-3/TRBV12-4,.,CASSSPGTASSYEQYF,TGTGCCAGCAGTTCCCCTGGGACAGCGAGCTCCTACGAGCAGTACTTC
.,TRBJ2-5,TRBV14,.,CASSQGAETQYF,TGTGCCAGCAGCCAAGGGGCAGAGACCCAGTACTTC
.,TRBJ2-1,TRBV19,.,CASSLVAYNEQFF,TGTGCCAGTAGTTTGGTGGCCTACAATGAGCAGTTCTTC
.,TRBJ1-5,TRBV9,.,CASSVGSSNQPQHF,TGTGCCAGCAGCGTAGGCTCCAGCAATCAGCCCCAGCATTTT
TRBD1,TRBJ1-2,TRBV29-1,.,CSVEPPLTGGEAGYTF,TGCAGCGTTGAGCCCCCTCTAACAGGGGGCGAGGCTGGCTACACCTTC
.,TRBJ2-1,TRBV29-1,.,CSASGTSYNEQFF,TGCAGCGCTTCCGGGACATCCTACAATGAGCAGTTCTTC
.,TRBJ2-7,TRBV7-8,few,CASSLAGGRYEQYF,TGTGCCAGCAGCTTAGCGGGGGGGCGCTACGAGCAGTACTTC
.,TRBJ1-2,TRBV10-3,once,CAIMVPGFGYTF,TGTGCCATCATGGTACCCGGTTTTGGCTACACCTTC
.,TRBJ2-7,TRBV4-1,few,CASSQEQGLGEQYF,TGCGCCAGCAGCCAAGAGCAGGGTTTGGGGGAGCAGTACTTC
TRBD1,TRBJ2-7,TRBV30,.,CAWATGDEQYF,TGTGCCTGGGCTACAGGGGACGAGCAGTACTTC
.,TRBJ1-2,TRBV2,.,CASIEGVGYGYTF,TGTGCCAGCATTGAGGGGGTAGGCTATGGCTACACCTTC
.,TRBJ2-3,TRBV20-1,.,CSALPDSTQGQYF,TGCAGTGCTTTGCCTGACTCCACGCAAGGGCAGTATTTT
TRBD2,TRBJ2-1,TRBV3-1,.,CASMRGGLNDEQFF,TGTGCCAGCATGCGGGGGGGTTTAAACGATGAGCAGTTCTTC
TRBD2,TRBJ2-1,TRBV6-1,.,CASTGLAGGLGYNEQFF,TGTGCCAGCACTGGACTAGCGGGGGGGCTGGGGTACAATGAGCAGTTCTTC
.,TRBJ1-5,TRBV30,few,CAWRGPTVNQPQHF,TGTGCCTGGAGGGGGCCGACAGTGAATCAGCCCCAGCATTTT
TRBD2,TRBJ2-3,TRBV11-2,.,CASSWTSGGAGDTQYF,TGTGCCAGCAGCTGGACTAGCGGGGGGGCTGGAGATACGCAGTATTTT
.,TRBJ2-1,TRBV9,.,CASSGSFPYNEQFF,TGTGCCAGCAGCGGCTCTTTCCCTTACAATGAGCAGTTCTTC
TRBD1,TRBJ2-5,TRBV11-2,.,CASSYDRGPLETQYF,TGTGCCAGCAGCTACGACAGGGGGCCTTTGGAGACCCAGTACTTC
TRBD2,TRBJ2-5,TRBV30,.,CAWSVAGLSKTQYF,TGTGCCTGGAGTGTAGCGGGGCTGTCGAAGACCCAGTACTTC
.,TRBJ1-2,TRBV4-1,.,CASSQDTVEGSSYGYTF,TGCGCCAGCAGCCAAGATACAGTTGAGGGGTCGAGCTATGGCTACACCTTC
.,TRBJ1-2,TRBV25-1,.,CASSEYAGPLNYGYTF,TGTGCCAGCAGTGAATATGCCGGGCCTCTTAACTATGGCTACACCTTC
.,TRBJ2-7,TRBV6-2/TRBV6-3,.,CASRDTNLEQYF,TGTGCCAGCCGGGACACAAACCTCGAGCAGTACTTC
TRBD1,TRBJ2-1,TRBV9,.,CASSIGGQGNNEQFF,TGTGCCAGCAGCATCGGAGGACAGGGGAACAATGAGCAGTTCTTC
.,TRBJ2-1,TRBV7-9,.,CASTPLGDSYNEQFF,TGTGCCAGCACGCCGCTGGGGGACTCCTACAATGAGCAGTTCTTC
.,TRBJ2-7,TRBV29-1,.,CSVEGGRDYEQYF,TGCAGCGTTGAGGGTGGCAGGGACTACGAGCAGTACTTC
.,TRBJ2-6,TRBV9,.,CASTPSGLARLGANVLTF,TGTGCCAGCACCCCGTCTGGGCTGGCCCGATTAGGGGCCAACGTCCTGACTTTC
.,TRBJ2-3,TRBV12-3/TRBV12-4,.,CANSLGGVADTQYF,TGTGCCAACTCCCTGGGCGGGGTGGCAGATACGCAGTATTTT
.,TRBJ2-7,TRBV10-3,.,CAISPGTGYEQYF,TGTGCCATCAGCCCCGGGACGGGCTACGAGCAGTACTTC
TRBD2,TRBJ2-2,TRBV20-1,.,CSVRGRGGNTGELFF,TGCAGTGTCAGGGGACGGGGGGGTAACACCGGGGAGCTGTTTTTT
TRBD1,TRBJ2-5,TRBV9,.,CASSVGGTGWKTQYF,TGTGCCAGCAGCGTAGGTGGGACAGGGTGGAAGACCCAGTACTTC
.,TRBJ2-5,TRBV6-5,.,CASKGSGRQETQYF,TGTGCCAGCAAGGGGTCAGGGCGCCAAGAGACCCAGTACTTC
TRBD1,TRBJ1-5,TRBV25-1,.,CASSETGYNQPQHF,TGTGCCAGCAGCGAGACAGGGTACAATCAGCCCCAGCATTTT
TRBD2,TRBJ2-7,TRBV5-1,.,CASSLSSGVYEQYF,TGCGCCAGCAGCTTGTCTAGCGGGGTATACGAGCAGTACTTC
TRBD2,TRBJ2-1,TRBV6-2/TRBV6-3,.,CASTETSGGVDEQFF,TGTGCCAGCACCGAGACTAGCGGGGGCGTAGATGAGCAGTTCTTC
TRBD1,TRBJ2-1,TRBV5-1,.,CASSAYWDRGLRDEQFF,TGCGCCAGCAGCGCATATTGGGACAGGGGGCTTAGGGACGAGCAGTTCTTC
TRBD1,TRBJ1-2,TRBV25-1,.,CASSRWQGADGYTF,TGTGCCAGCAGTCGGTGGCAGGGGGCGGATGGCTACACCTTC
.,TRBJ1-1,TRBV29-1,.,CSVEAKTEAFF,TGCAGCGTTGAAGCTAAGACTGAAGCTTTCTTT
TRBD1,TRBJ2-7,TRBV29-1,.,CSVWVSGTGGFEQYF,TGCAGCGTTTGGGTGTCCGGGACAGGGGGCTTCGAGCAGTACTTC
TRBD2,TRBJ2-3,TRBV6-2/TRBV6-3,once,CASSYRTSGGAEDTQYF,TGTGCCAGCAGTTACAGGACTAGCGGGGGGGCCGAAGATACGCAGTATTTT
.,TRBJ2-1,TRBV15,.,CATSREDGGRHSGQFF,TGTGCCACCAGCAGAGAGGACGGGGGGCGTCATAGTGGGCAGTTCTTC
TRBD1,TRBJ2-3,TRBV29-1,.,CSVGTGTSTDTQYF,TGCAGCGTTGGGACAGGTACTAGCACAGATACGCAGTATTTT
.,TRBJ1-6,TRBV13,few,CASSLGQGNSPLHF,TGTGCCAGCAGCTTAGGGCAGGGAAATTCACCCCTCCACTTT
.,TRBJ1-2,TRBV19,.,CASKAEAVDGYTF,TGTGCCAGTAAGGCGGAGGCGGTCGATGGCTACACCTTC
.,TRBJ1-2,TRBV4-3,.,CASSPPAENYGYTF,TGCGCCAGCAGCCCCCCTGCAGAAAACTATGGCTACACCTTC
.,TRBJ1-1,TRBV5-4,.,CASSDSTNTEAFF,TGTGCCAGCAGCGACTCCACAAACACTGAAGCTTTCTTT
.,TRBJ1-1,TRBV29-1,.,CSVEAYSYTEAFF,TGCAGCGTTGAAGCCTACAGTTACACTGAAGCTTTCTTT
.,TRBJ2-1,TRBV11-2,.,CASSRGATYNEQFF,TGTGCCAGCAGCAGAGGGGCCACCTACAATGAGCAGTTCTTC
.,TRBJ1-5,TRBV4-1,.,CASSQFFRARDAQHF,TGCGCCAGCAGCCAATTCTTTCGAGCACGAGATGCCCAGCATTTT
.,TRBJ2-2,TRBV5-4,.,CASSTGTARELFF,TGTGCCAGCAGCACTGGGACGGCCCGGGAGCTGTTTTTT
.,TRBJ1-6,TRBV7-3,.,CASSLRSREGRNNSPLHF,TGTGCCAGCAGCTTACGGTCGAGAGAGGGCCGAAATAATTCACCCCTCCACTTT
.,TRBJ2-5,TRBV19,.,CASSMGGLQETQYF,TGTGCCAGTAGTATGGGGGGTCTACAAGAGACCCAGTACTTC
.,TRBJ1-1,TRBV7-2,.,CASLVAAMNTEAFF,TGTGCCAGTTTGGTGGCAGCCATGAACACTGAAGCTTTCTTT
.,TRBJ2-1,TRBV10-1,.,CASSDADEQFF,TGCGCCAGCAGTGATGCCGATGAGCAGTTCTTC
.,TRBJ1-6,TRBV13,once,CASSYKLGPLHF,TGTGCCAGCAGCTACAAATTAGGACCCCTCCACTTT